This T cell receptor beta chain was profiled in a study of vaccination and CD4 T cells after COVID-19 (dated by TCRdb to between 2022 and 2023). Regarding the research as a whole: Every convalescent patient had a positive nasal swab PCR test for SARS-CoV-2, with mild disease in roughly 10 patients and severe disease in one. Control cultures received a CEFX viral epitope pool as the positive control, an HIV-1 Nef peptide pool as the negative control, or no peptide. Post-COVID blood samples were collected from convalescent patients a median of around 100 days after diagnosis, with a range of roughly 30 to 161 days. Participants received two doses of either the Pfizer-BioNTech BNT162b2 vaccine (n=8) or the Moderna mRNA-1273 vaccine (n=2). Overlapping spike peptide pools from SARS-CoV-2 and from the common cold coronaviruses HCoV-NL63, HCoV-OC43 and HCoV-229E were used as culture stimuli. Post-vaccine blood samples were obtained a median of around 67 days after the second vaccine dose, with a range of about 14 to 250 days. In over 8 COVID-19 convalescent patients and a handful of infection-naive healthy vaccine recipients, the spike-specific CD4+ TCR repertoire before mRNA vaccination was compared with the repertoire after mRNA vaccination. The convalescent cohort comprised six males and four females, including two Hispanic individuals, seven Caucasians, two Asians and one multiracial person. Study-wide findings and limitations: Among convalescent patients, a median about 86% of the SARS-CoV-2-reactive clones seen after vaccination appeared only after vaccination, which suggests priming specific to the vaccine. The median count of SARS-CoV-2-reactive clonotypes went up from approximately 20 after infection to 38 after vaccination, although the change was not significant. Relatively few convalescent patients were included in the study, and early timepoints after natural infection were not analyzed. Nearly all vaccine-specific clones in convalescent patients (304 of 307) were mono-reactive for SARS-CoV-2 spike rather than cross-reactive with common cold coronaviruses.

Sequences SGHVS (CDR1) and FNYEAQ (CDR2) are obtained from the germline V gene. The cysteine opens and the phenylalanine closes a CDR3 of 19 amino acids. The only DNA kept is the CDR3, 57 bases in frame from the first base. V was cut back by 1 base and J by 5 bases, leaving a gap of 23 bases between them. The sample's treatment or condition label, decoded: approximately 10-day PBMC culture with coronavirus spike peptide pools or control peptides (ViraFEST assay). The ViraFEST assay was used in the study, in which antigen-specific T cells were expanded with peptide pools and expanded clonotypes were subsequently identified by TCR sequencing. The convalescent patients' positive SARS-CoV-2 PCR tests fell between March and December 2020, which was before the Alpha, Beta and Delta variants emerged in the United States. Each well held millions of PBMCs cultured in IMDM containing approximately 5% human AB serum and approximately 9.8 IU/ml IL-2, with about 10 ug/ml peptide pools added. Half of the culture medium was replaced with fresh IL-2-containing medium on days 3 and 7. CD4+ T cells were isolated after approximately 10 days of culture through negative selection using the EasySep CD4+ T cell isolation kit. Ficoll-Paque Plus gradient centrifugation was used to isolate PBMCs from whole blood, and the isolated PBMCs were then either used fresh or cryopreserved at -140C. Triplicate wells were generally used for each culture condition.

The receptor library was made with PCR. At the Johns Hopkins FTIC core, DNA from the cultured CD4+ T cells underwent TCR sequencing with the Oncomine TCR Beta short-read assay. Genomic DNA was extracted from the cultured CD4+ T cells with the QIAamp micro DNA kit. Oncomine TCR Beta libraries from cultured CD4+ T cells were pooled with unique dual indexes and sequenced on an Illumina iSeq 100. In the paper's pipeline: Non-productive sequences were removed, and CDR3s not starting with C, not ending with F or W, or shorter than 7 amino acids were discarded. Antigen-specific clonotypes were identified with the MANAFEST web application by comparing peptide-stimulated wells with reference and other culture wells. An FDR below 0.05, an odds ratio above 5, and a productive frequency above 0.1% in at least two of three replicate wells were required for clones to be considered positive. A clonotype counted as cross-reactive if it showed significant expansion both in the SARS-CoV-2 spike wells and in at least one common cold coronavirus spike condition. Using R version 3.6.1, CDR3 homology was evaluated through Levenshtein distances (stringdist) along with unrooted phylogenetic trees (ape). Using fastp trimming at Q25 and MiXCR clonotype assembly, TCRdb reanalyzed the public sequencing data and kept in-frame beta chains. Rows are unified per CDR3 protein, each entry keeping the most common DNA and genes. These V and J calls rely on TCRdb rather than the paper's analysis. For this sample there are 9,500 or so distinct CDR3 sequences; 55% to 80% appear just once. The ten largest account for around 8.8% of the sample.

In regard to this clonotype: Its antigen is not yet known. No much larger clone exists at a distance of one base, and base qualities are not known.

The sequenced sample was CD4+ T cells from blood, cultured in vitro, obtained before SARS-CoV-2 vaccination. This sequence originates from a human donor who had recovered from COVID-19. The receptor chain draws on TRBV7-6 and TRBJ2-2; 5 matching bases give a weak D call of TRBD2. Here the CDR3 is given as CASSLVPPGLQFSTGELFF. The nucleotides read TGTGCCAGCAGCTTAGTTCCTCCGGGGTTGCAGTTCAGTACCGGGGAGCTGTTTTTT.